A single sample gave rise to the 17 T cell receptor beta chains below, sequenced in a study of blood T cell repertoires in COVID-19. Measured with immunoSEQ multiplex PCR; TCRdb has only the in-frame clones, and not every one. This table has roughly 200,000 clones, over 75% appearing once. The sequencing input was peripheral blood. The receptors here all came from a woman in her 40s who had recovered from COVID-19.

The rearrangement joins TRBV7-8 to TRBJ1-2, with 8 bases matching TRBD1. This CDR3 region has 15 residues. The germline V gene has CDR1 SGHVS and CDR2 FQNEAQ. The ends lost 5 bases at V and 4 bases at J; junction bases unmatched: 9. CDR3 amino acids: CASSPPQGAGYGYTF. In DNA form, the CDR3 reads TGTGCCAGCAGCCCCCCTCAGGGGGCCGGCTATGGCTACACCTTC.

The J gene is TRBJ2-1, the V gene TRBV28; 9 positions agree with TRBD2. Germline loops: CDR1 MDHEN, CDR2 SYDVKM. The ends lost 6 bases at V and 11 bases at J; junction bases unmatched: 11. The length of the CDR3 is 14 residues. The CDR3 loop reads CASRGGVAGVQQFF. CDR3 nucleotide sequence: TGTGCCAGCAGGGGCGGGGTAGCGGGAGTCCAGCAGTTCTTC.

The V and J genes are TRBV6-6 and TRBJ1-5; 8 bases are a match to TRBD1. The CDR3 extends over 13 amino acids. Germline lookup yields CDR1 MNHNY and CDR2 SVGAGI (reference sequence). The junction had 3 bases not matched to a gene; V was cut back by 5 bases and J by 6 bases. The CDR3 region has the DNA TGTGCCAGCAGTCCAGGGGGCTCTCAGCCCCAGCATTTT. The encoded protein is CASSPGGSQPQHF.

The V call is TRBV9, the J call TRBJ1-1, with 7 nucleotides matching TRBD1. Trimming at V came to 1 base and at J to 5 bases, leaving 14 bases not matched to a gene. CDR1 and CDR2 (germline): SGDLS, YYNGEE. CDR3 length: 17 amino acids. The chain's CDR3 is CASSVPTPTGFRTEAFF. The CDR3 DNA sequence: TGTGCCAGCAGCGTACCTACTCCGACAGGGTTCAGGACTGAAGCTTTCTTT.

This clone was counted once. The chain is built from TRBV5-1 and TRBJ1-1; D call uncertain. Germline assignment: CDR1 SGHRS and CDR2 YFSETQ. Trimming pared 0 bases from V and 2 bases from J, leaving 11 bases between. The CDR3 consists of 15 residues. The CDR3 coding sequence is TGCGCCAGCAGCTTGGGGCCGGGGAGAAACACTGAAGCTTTCTTT. This translates into CASSLGPGRNTEAFF.

This clone occurred once. The CDR3 spells CAWSIGRAGGSDTQYF. The DNA for the CDR3 is TGTGCCTGGAGTATCGGGCGAGCGGGGGGTTCAGATACGCAGTATTTT. The chain uses TRBV30 and TRBJ2-3, with 9 bases matching TRBD2. The V gene end was trimmed by 2 bases and the J gene end by 4 bases; junction bases not matched to a gene: 10. Per the germline V gene, CDR1 is GTSNPN and CDR2 is SVGIG (reference sequence). The CDR3 is made up of 16 amino acids.

The genes are TRBV9 and TRBJ2-2, with TRBD1 as a possible D gene (5 bases). Between the trimmed V and J ends, which lost 5 bases and 3 bases, there was a span of 11 bases. Germline CDR1 SGDLS, CDR2 YYNGEE. CDR3 length: 14 amino acids. The CDR3 region is CASRGLFDTGELFF. For the CDR3, the DNA is TGTGCCAGCAGGGGGCTTTTTGACACCGGGGAGCTGTTTTTT.

This chain uses TRBV5-1 with TRBJ1-1; D not certain. Germline V gene data show CDR1 as SGHRS and CDR2 as YFSETQ. The CDR3 length is 16 residues. Trimming pared 4 bases from V and 1 base from J, leaving 17 bases between. CDR3 coding DNA: TGCGCCAGCAGCACCGGACCGTGGACTCCGAACACTGAAGCTTTCTTT. Amino acid sequence: CASSTGPWTPNTEAFF.

The chain joins TRBV6-2 or TRBV6-3 to TRBJ2-1, with a possible D match to TRBD2 (5 bases). V gave up 4 bases and J gave up 9 bases, with 19 bases separating them. The germline CDR1 and CDR2 sequences are MNHEY and SVGEGT. The CDR3 consists of 15 residues. In DNA form, the CDR3 reads TGTGCCAGCAGTTGGAGAGGGTTGTATTTCGGTGAGCAGTTCTTC. It yields the protein CASSWRGLYFGEQFF.

This chain uses TRBV29-1 with TRBJ2-5; tentatively, D is TRBD1 (6 bases). Trimming cost V 2 bases and J 7 bases, with 11 bases left between them. This CDR3 has 12 residues. Germline V gives CDR1 SQVTM, CDR2 ANQGSEA. CDR3 coding DNA: TGCAGCGTTGAACGGGACACGGGGACCCAGTACTTC. It is translated as CSVERDTGTQYF.

The genes are TRBV27 and TRBJ1-2; D may be TRBD1 (6 bases). This CDR3 contains 19 residues. The germline V gene has CDR1 MNHEY and CDR2 SMNVEV (reference sequence). Trimming cost V 0 bases and J 0 bases, with 20 bases left between them. In DNA, the CDR3 is TGTGCCAGCAGTTTATCGGAGGGGGGGAGTAACCCCACTAACTATGGCTACACCTTC. Amino acid sequence: CASSLSEGGSNPTNYGYTF.

V and J are TRBV30 and TRBJ1-6; TRBD1 might be the D (6 bases). From germline, CDR1 is GTSNPN and CDR2 SVGIG (reference sequence). The V and J ends lost 3 bases and 0 bases respectively, with 27 bases between them. The CDR3 consists of 21 residues. In DNA, the CDR3 is TGTGCCTGGAGAGAGGCCCTAGGGGGTACTGGAACTAACTCCTATAATTCACCCCTCCACTTT. Its translation is CAWREALGGTGTNSYNSPLHF.

The CDR3 coding sequence is TGTGCCAGTAGTATAGATCTAGTGGGGAGTGGGAATGAGCAGTTCTTC. Protein: CASSIDLVGSGNEQFF. V and J are TRBV19 and TRBJ2-1, with D possibly TRBD2 on 5 matching bases. The germline gives CDR1 LNHDA, CDR2 SQIVND (reference sequence). V was trimmed by 0 bases and J by 7 bases, leaving 16 bases between them. The CDR3 loop spans 16 amino acids.

The CDR3: CASSQDPEGLAGGRNEQFF. In nucleotides, the CDR3 is TGTGCCAGCAGCCAAGATCCAGAGGGGCTAGCGGGAGGTCGCAATGAGCAGTTCTTC. The V call is TRBV4-2, the J call TRBJ2-1; 11 positions match TRBD2. Trimming removed 0 bases from V and 6 bases from J; junction bases left unmatched: 13. This CDR3 is built from 19 residues. Germline CDR1 reads LGHNA; CDR2 reads YNFKEQ.

J is TRBJ1-1 and V is TRBV18; no definite D call. V lost 6 bases and J 6 bases, leaving 5 bases between the germline ends. The CDR3 contains 10 residues. Germline V gives CDR1 KGHSH, CDR2 LQKENI. In DNA form, the CDR3 reads TGTGCCAGCTCTGGGCCTGAAGCTTTCTTT. It yields the protein CASSGPEAFF.

Here the CDR3 DNA reads TGTGCCAGCAGCTTAGATGGACCGGGAGGGCCGGACAATGAGCAGTTCTTC. Translated: CASSLDGPGGPDNEQFF. The rearrangement uses TRBV11-2 and TRBJ2-1; 8 positions agree with TRBD2. In germline, CDR1 is SGHAT, CDR2 FQNNGV. J lost 5 bases, V lost 0 bases, and 9 bases had no gene match. There are 17 residues in the CDR3.

The V gene is TRBV11-2, the J gene TRBJ2-1; TRBD2 aligns across 10 bases. CDR1 and CDR2 from the germline V gene are SGHAT and FQNNGV. With V trimmed by 3 bases and J by 7 bases, 6 bases remained unmatched. The CDR3 totals 15 residues. The DNA for the CDR3 is TGTGCCAGCAGCTTTGGGGCTAGCGGGAGAAATGAGCAGTTCTTC. Translation: CASSFGASGRNEQFF.